A selection of T cell receptor beta chains follows, all from one sample in a study of blood T cell repertoires in COVID-19. Here immunoSEQ multiplex PCR was the method, and the copy in TCRdb shows in-frame clones only, minus some. Of around 140,000 clones listed, about 80% were seen once; the top ten hold 4%. The sample comprised peripheral blood. These receptor sequences come from an older woman with acute or convalescent COVID-19. CDR3s include the opening cysteine and the closing phenylalanine or tryptophan. A D gene is named only where the DNA matches it firmly. For some rows the clone size is stated as once, few or many, or as a class when expanded; others skip it.

abundance,d_gene,v_gene,j_gene,CDR3aa,CDR3nt
once,TRBD2,TRBV28,TRBJ2-1,CASSLLTSGSIAEQFF,TGTGCCAGCAGTTTGCTGACTAGCGGGAGTATAGCTGAGCAGTTCTTC
-,-,TRBV6-6,TRBJ1-3,CATSRKGVEGGNTIYF,TGTGCCACCAGTCGAAAAGGGGTCGAAGGAGGAAACACCATATATTTT
-,TRBD2,TRBV28,TRBJ2-1,CASSSPSGGSYNEQFF,TGTGCCAGCAGTTCCCCTAGCGGGGGCTCCTACAATGAGCAGTTCTTC
-,TRBD1,TRBV18,TRBJ2-3,CASSPLAWDRGLSTDTQYF,TGTGCCAGCTCACCACTTGCTTGGGACAGGGGATTAAGCACAGATACGCAGTATTTT
once,TRBD1,TRBV19,TRBJ1-1,CASSIQGARATEAFF,TGTGCCAGTAGTATCCAGGGGGCGCGAGCCACTGAAGCTTTCTTT
-,-,TRBV28,TRBJ2-7,CASSLGTLLSYEQYF,TGTGCCAGCAGTTTGGGCACTCTCCTCTCCTACGAGCAGTACTTC
-,TRBD2,TRBV20-1,TRBJ2-7,CSASVPGLAFDEQYF,TGCAGTGCTAGTGTTCCGGGACTAGCTTTCGACGAGCAGTACTTC
-,TRBD1,TRBV5-1,TRBJ1-2,CASSLGTGGYTF,TGCGCCAGCAGCTTGGGGACAGGAGGCTACACCTTC
once,-,TRBV6-1,TRBJ2-5,CASSEANQETQYF,TGTGCCAGCAGTGAAGCCAACCAAGAGACCCAGTACTTC
-,-,TRBV29-1,TRBJ1-1,CSVYPRAGNTEAFF,TGCAGCGTTTACCCCCGCGCAGGGAACACTGAAGCTTTCTTT
once,-,TRBV11-2,TRBJ2-7,CASSLQSTAYEQYF,TGTGCCAGCAGCTTGCAGTCCACCGCCTACGAGCAGTACTTC
-,TRBD2,TRBV3-1/TRBV3-2,TRBJ2-7,CASSHLSGSSYEQYF,TGTGCCAGCAGCCATCTTAGCGGGAGCTCCTACGAGCAGTACTTC
-,TRBD1,TRBV10-2,TRBJ1-5,CASRQGLNQPQHF,TGCGCCAGCAGACAGGGGCTTAATCAGCCCCAGCATTTT
-,-,TRBV6-5,TRBJ1-6,CASTQGGLESPLHF,TGTGCCAGCACGCAGGGAGGATTAGAGTCACCCCTCCACTTT
-,TRBD2,TRBV9,TRBJ2-1,CASSGSGRPSNEQFF,TGTGCCAGCAGCGGGAGCGGGAGACCCTCCAATGAGCAGTTCTTC
-,-,TRBV28,TRBJ1-5,CASSDSNPVDQPQHF,TGTGCCAGCAGCGACTCAAATCCGGTTGATCAGCCCCAGCATTTT
-,-,TRBV27,TRBJ2-6,CASSLRGGANVLTF,TGTGCCAGCAGTTTACGAGGTGGGGCCAACGTCCTGACTTTC
-,TRBD2,TRBV7-6,TRBJ2-1,CASSRYVAGEAYNEQFF,TGTGCCAGCAGCAGATACGTAGCGGGAGAGGCCTACAATGAGCAGTTCTTC
-,-,TRBV5-8,TRBJ1-4,CASSRLPTNEKLFF,TGTGCCAGCAGCCGGTTACCAACTAATGAAAAACTGTTTTTT
-,TRBD2,TRBV29-1,TRBJ2-2,CSVGRSGRGGGELFF,TGCAGCGTTGGGCGGAGCGGGAGGGGAGGCGGGGAGCTGTTTTTT
-,-,TRBV6-5,TRBJ2-7,CASSYSRGRVHEQYF,TGTGCCAGCAGTTACTCGAGAGGGCGCGTCCACGAGCAGTACTTC
-,-,TRBV15,TRBJ1-1,CATSKGSGGGNTEAFF,TGTGCCACCAGCAAGGGGTCGGGCGGGGGGAACACTGAAGCTTTCTTT
-,-,TRBV24-1,TRBJ1-2,CATSDLWGGDGYTF,TGTGCCACCAGTGATCTTTGGGGAGGCGATGGCTACACCTTC
-,-,TRBV10-2,TRBJ2-1,CASSGKNSYNEQFF,TGCGCCAGCAGTGGTAAAAACTCCTACAATGAGCAGTTCTTC
once,TRBD2,TRBV5-8,TRBJ2-1,CASSHSGAYNEQFF,TGTGCCAGCAGCCATAGCGGGGCCTACAATGAGCAGTTCTTC
-,-,TRBV18,TRBJ2-7,CASSRTNRDFSYEQYF,TGTGCCAGCTCCCGAACGAACCGGGACTTCTCCTACGAGCAGTACTTC
-,-,TRBV29-1,TRBJ2-7,CSVGWGQGEQYF,TGCAGCGTTGGTTGGGGGCAGGGCGAGCAGTACTTC
-,TRBD2,TRBV19,TRBJ2-3,CASKETSGMGTDTQYF,TGTGCCAGTAAGGAAACTAGCGGGATGGGCACAGATACGCAGTATTTT
-,-,TRBV28,TRBJ2-7,CASSLWGLMNEQYF,TGTGCCAGCAGTTTATGGGGGCTCATGAACGAGCAGTACTTC
-,TRBD1,TRBV27,TRBJ2-7,CASSLSGQVYEQYF,TGTGCCAGCAGTTTATCTGGACAGGTCTACGAGCAGTACTTC
-,-,TRBV7-3,TRBJ2-2,CASSPTSSGELFF,TGTGCCAGCAGCCCTACTAGCTCCGGGGAGCTGTTTTTT
once,-,TRBV7-9,TRBJ2-5,CASSRPHRGPQETQYF,TGTGCCAGCAGCCGTCCCCACCGAGGGCCCCAAGAGACCCAGTACTTC
few,-,TRBV14,TRBJ1-1,CASGAQLEAFF,TGTGCCAGCGGAGCGCAGCTCGAAGCTTTCTTT
few,-,TRBV27,TRBJ2-7,CASSLSGGLGTYEQYF,TGTGCCAGCAGTTTATCGGGGGGTCTCGGAACCTACGAGCAGTACTTC
-,TRBD2,TRBV4-1,TRBJ2-1,CASSQALAGGPYNEQFF,TGCGCCAGCAGCCAAGCCCTAGCGGGAGGCCCCTACAATGAGCAGTTCTTC